This T cell receptor beta chain was captured by sequencing in a study of patients and donors after allogeneic stem cell transplantation. There are 16 residues in the CDR3. Germline loops: CDR1 PRHDT, CDR2 FYEKMQ (reference sequence). The ends were cut back, 5 bases at V and 0 bases at J, with 14 bases in the middle. A single record per CDR3 protein comes from TCRdb applying MiXCR to the RT-PCR reads. Among a few hundred thousand distinct CDR3 sequences, over 30% were seen once, and the ten largest hold 11%. The chain combines TRBV13 with TRBJ1-3; D might be TRBD1 (5 bases). The sequence derives from a human donor who was either an allogeneic HSCT recipient or a stem cell or donor lymphocyte infusion donor (not recorded which). It is not recorded whose cells these are; they may come from a transplant donor. Sequencing was carried out using blood, either unsorted or a sorted T cell fraction (not recorded which). CDR3 amino acids: CASSPRAGVSGNTIYF. DNA for the CDR3: TGTGCCAGCAGCCCTAGGGCGGGGGTCTCTGGAAACACCATATATTTT. The full variable domain, with the rest looked up from reference TRBV13 and TRBJ1-3, is AAGVIQSPRHLIKEKRETATLKCYPIPRHDTVYWYQQGPGQDPQFLISFYEKMQSDKGSIPDRFSAQQFSDYHSELNMSSLELGDSALYFCASSPRAGVSGNTIYFGEGSWLTVV.